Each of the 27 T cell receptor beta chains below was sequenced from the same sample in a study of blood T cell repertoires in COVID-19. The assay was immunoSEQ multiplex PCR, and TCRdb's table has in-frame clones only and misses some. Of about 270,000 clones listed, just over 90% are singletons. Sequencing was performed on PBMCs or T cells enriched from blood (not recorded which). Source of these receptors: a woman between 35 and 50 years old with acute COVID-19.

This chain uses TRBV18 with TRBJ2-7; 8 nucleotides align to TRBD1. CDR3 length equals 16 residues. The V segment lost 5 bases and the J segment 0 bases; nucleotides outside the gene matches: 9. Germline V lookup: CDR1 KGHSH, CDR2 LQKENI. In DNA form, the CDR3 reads TGTGCCAGCTCAATGGACAGGGCCGACCTCTCCTACGAGCAGTACTTC. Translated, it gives CASSMDRADLSYEQYF.

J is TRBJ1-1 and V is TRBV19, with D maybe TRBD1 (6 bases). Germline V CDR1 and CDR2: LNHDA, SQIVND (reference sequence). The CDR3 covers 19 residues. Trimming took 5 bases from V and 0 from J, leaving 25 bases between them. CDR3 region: CASSPYPGVGMGLNTEAFF. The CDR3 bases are TGTGCCAGTAGTCCCTACCCAGGGGTGGGGATGGGGTTGAACACTGAAGCTTTCTTT.

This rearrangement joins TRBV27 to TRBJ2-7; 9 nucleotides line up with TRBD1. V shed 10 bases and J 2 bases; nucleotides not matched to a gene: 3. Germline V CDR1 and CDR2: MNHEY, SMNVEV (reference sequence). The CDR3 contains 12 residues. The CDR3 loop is CATRQGAYEQYF. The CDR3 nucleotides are TGTGCCACCCGACAGGGGGCCTACGAGCAGTACTTC.

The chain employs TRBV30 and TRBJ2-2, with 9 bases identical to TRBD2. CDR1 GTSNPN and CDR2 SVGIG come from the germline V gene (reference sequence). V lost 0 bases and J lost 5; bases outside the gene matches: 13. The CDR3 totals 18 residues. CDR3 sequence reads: CAWSVRGSGSVRTGELFF. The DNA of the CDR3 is TGTGCCTGGAGTGTACGGGGTAGCGGGAGTGTCAGGACCGGGGAGCTGTTTTTT.

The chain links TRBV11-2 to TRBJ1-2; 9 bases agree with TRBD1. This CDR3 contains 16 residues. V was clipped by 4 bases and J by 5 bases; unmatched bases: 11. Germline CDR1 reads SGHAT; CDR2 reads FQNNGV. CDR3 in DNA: TGTGCCAGCAGCTCCAGGACAGGGGAGTTACAGTATGGCTACACCTTC. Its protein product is CASSSRTGELQYGYTF.

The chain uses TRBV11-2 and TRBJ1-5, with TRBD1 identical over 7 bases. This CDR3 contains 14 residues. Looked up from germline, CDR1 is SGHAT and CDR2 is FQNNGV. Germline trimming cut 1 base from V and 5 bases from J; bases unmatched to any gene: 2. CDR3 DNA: TGTGCCAGCAGCTTAGCGGGACAGTATCAGCCCCAGCATTTT. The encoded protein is CASSLAGQYQPQHF.

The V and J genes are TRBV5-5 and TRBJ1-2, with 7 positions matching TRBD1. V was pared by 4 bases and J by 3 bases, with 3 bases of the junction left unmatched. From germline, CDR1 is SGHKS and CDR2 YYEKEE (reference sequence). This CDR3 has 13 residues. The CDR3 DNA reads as TGTGCCAGCAGCCACGGACAGGACTATGGCTACACCTTC. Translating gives CASSHGQDYGYTF.

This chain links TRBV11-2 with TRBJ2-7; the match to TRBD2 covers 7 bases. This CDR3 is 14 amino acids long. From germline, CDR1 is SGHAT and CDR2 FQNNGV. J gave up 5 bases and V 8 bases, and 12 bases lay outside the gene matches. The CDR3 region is CASGTYGGSDEQYF. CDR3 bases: TGTGCCAGCGGTACATACGGCGGGAGCGACGAGCAGTACTTC.

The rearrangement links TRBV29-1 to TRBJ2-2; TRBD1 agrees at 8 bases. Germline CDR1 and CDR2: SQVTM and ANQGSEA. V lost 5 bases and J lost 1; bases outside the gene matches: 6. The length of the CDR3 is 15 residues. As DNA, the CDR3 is TGCAGCGTTTTGCGACAGGGGCGGAACACCGGGGAGCTGTTTTTT. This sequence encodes CSVLRQGRNTGELFF.

The DNA of the CDR3 is TGTGCCAGCAGCCACTGGGACAGAGACTACGAGCAGTACTTC. This codes for CASSHWDRDYEQYF. This chain joins TRBV3-1 (or the pseudogene TRBV3-2) and TRBJ2-7, with TRBD1 identical over 7 bases. The CDR3 loop spans 14 amino acids. Germline V gene data show CDR1 as LGHDT and CDR2 as YNNKEL (reference sequence). Trimming cost V 3 bases and J 3 bases; bases outside gene matches: 5.

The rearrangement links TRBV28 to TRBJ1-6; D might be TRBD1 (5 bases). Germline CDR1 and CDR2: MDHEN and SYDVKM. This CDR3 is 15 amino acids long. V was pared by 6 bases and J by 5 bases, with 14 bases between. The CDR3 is CASRRQQLHNSPLHF. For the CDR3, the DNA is TGTGCCAGCAGAAGACAGCAGCTTCATAATTCACCCCTCCACTTT.

The CDR3 region is CASARTGGYGYTF. The CDR3 bases are TGTGCTAGTGCCAGGACAGGGGGCTATGGCTACACCTTC. The chain combines TRBV12-5 with TRBJ1-2; 10 nucleotides agree with TRBD1. The CDR3 sequence is 13 residues long. From germline, CDR1 is LGHNT and CDR2 FRNRAP. V gave up 7 bases and J gave up 4 bases; unmatched junction bases: 3.

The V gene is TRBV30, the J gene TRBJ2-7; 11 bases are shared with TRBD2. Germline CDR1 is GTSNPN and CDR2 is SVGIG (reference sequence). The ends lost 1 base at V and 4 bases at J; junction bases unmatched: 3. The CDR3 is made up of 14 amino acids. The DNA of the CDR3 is TGTGCCTGGAGTGGTCTAGCGGGGGGATACGAGCAGTACTTC. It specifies CAWSGLAGGYEQYF.

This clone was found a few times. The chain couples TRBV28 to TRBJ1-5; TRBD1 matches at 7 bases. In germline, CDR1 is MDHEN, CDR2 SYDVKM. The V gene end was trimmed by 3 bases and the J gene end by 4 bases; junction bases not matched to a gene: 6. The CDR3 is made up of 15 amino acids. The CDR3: CASSFRGGPNQPQHF. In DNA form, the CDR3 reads TGTGCCAGCAGTTTCCGAGGGGGCCCAAATCAGCCCCAGCATTTT.

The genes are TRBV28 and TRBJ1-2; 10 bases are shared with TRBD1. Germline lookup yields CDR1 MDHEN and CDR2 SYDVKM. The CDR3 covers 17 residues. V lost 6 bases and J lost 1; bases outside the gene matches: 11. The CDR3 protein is CASSANPGTGVNYGYTF. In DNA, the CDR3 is TGTGCCAGCAGCGCGAACCCCGGGACAGGGGTTAACTATGGCTACACCTTC.

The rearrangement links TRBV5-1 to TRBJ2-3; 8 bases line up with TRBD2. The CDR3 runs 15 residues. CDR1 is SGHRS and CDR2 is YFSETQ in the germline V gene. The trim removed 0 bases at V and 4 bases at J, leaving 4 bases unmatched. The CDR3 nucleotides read TGCGCCAGCAGCTTGGTCGGACTAGCCTCAGATACGCAGTATTTT. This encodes CASSLVGLASDTQYF.

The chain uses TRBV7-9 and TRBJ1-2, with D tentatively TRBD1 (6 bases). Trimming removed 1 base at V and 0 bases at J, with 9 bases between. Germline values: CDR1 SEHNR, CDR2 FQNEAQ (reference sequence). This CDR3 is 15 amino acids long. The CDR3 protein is CASSLGTATNYGYTF. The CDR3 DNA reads TGTGCCAGCAGCTTAGGGACAGCGACTAACTATGGCTACACCTTC. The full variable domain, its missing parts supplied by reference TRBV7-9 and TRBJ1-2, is DTGVSQNPRHKITKRGQNVTFRCDPISEHNRLYWYRQTLGQGPEFLTYFQNEAQLEKSRLLSDRFSAERPKGSFSTLEIQRTEQGDSAMYLCASSLGTATNYGYTFGSGTRLTVV.

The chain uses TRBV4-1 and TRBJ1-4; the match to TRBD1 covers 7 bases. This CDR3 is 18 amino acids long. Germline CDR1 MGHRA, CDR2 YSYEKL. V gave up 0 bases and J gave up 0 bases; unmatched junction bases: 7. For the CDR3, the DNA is TGCGCCAGCAGCCAAGATGACAGGGACCGTGCAACTAATGAAAAACTGTTTTTT. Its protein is CASSQDDRDRATNEKLFF.

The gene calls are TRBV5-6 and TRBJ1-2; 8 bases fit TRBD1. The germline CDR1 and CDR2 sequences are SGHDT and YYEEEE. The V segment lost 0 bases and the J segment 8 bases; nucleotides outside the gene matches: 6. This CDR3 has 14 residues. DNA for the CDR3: TGTGCCAGCAGCTTGGGGACAGGGCTATCGGGCTACACCTTC. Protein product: CASSLGTGLSGYTF.

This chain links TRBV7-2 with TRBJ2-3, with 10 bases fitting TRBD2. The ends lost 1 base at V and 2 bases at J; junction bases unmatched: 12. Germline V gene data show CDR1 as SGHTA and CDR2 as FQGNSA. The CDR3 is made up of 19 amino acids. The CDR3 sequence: CASSLERGSGGGNTDTQYF. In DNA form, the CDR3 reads TGTGCCAGCAGCTTAGAACGGGGCAGCGGGGGGGGAAACACAGATACGCAGTATTTT.

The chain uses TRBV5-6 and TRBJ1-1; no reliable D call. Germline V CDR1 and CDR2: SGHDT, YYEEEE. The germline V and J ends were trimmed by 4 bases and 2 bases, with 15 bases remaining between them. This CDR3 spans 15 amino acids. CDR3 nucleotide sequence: TGTGCCAGCAGCCAAACCCCTAATGATAACACTGAAGCTTTCTTT. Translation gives CASSQTPNDNTEAFF.

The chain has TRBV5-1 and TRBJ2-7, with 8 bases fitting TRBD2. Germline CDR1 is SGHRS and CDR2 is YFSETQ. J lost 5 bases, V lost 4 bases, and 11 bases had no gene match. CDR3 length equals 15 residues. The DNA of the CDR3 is TGCGCCAGCAGCCCAAGCGGGAGCTTTTTCCACGAGCAGTACTTC. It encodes CASSPSGSFFHEQYF.

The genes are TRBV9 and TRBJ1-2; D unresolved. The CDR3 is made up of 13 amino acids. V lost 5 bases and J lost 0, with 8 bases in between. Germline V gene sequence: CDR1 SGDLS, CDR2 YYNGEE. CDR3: CASSLRTNYGYTF. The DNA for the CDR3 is TGTGCCAGCAGTCTGCGTACTAACTATGGCTACACCTTC.

The CDR3 DNA reads as TGTGCCAGCAGCCCCGGGACTAGCGGGAGGGCCGTCGACAATGAGCAGTTCTTC. This sequence encodes CASSPGTSGRAVDNEQFF. This chain joins TRBV7-9 and TRBJ2-1; the match to TRBD2 covers 16 bases. V was pared by 5 bases and J by 5 bases, with 9 bases of the junction left unmatched. This CDR3 contains 18 residues. Germline loops: CDR1 SEHNR, CDR2 FQNEAQ (reference sequence). The whole variable domain, filled in from reference TRBV7-9 and TRBJ2-1, reads DTGVSQNPRHKITKRGQNVTFRCDPISEHNRLYWYRQTLGQGPEFLTYFQNEAQLEKSRLLSDRFSAERPKGSFSTLEIQRTEQGDSAMYLCASSPGTSGRAVDNEQFFGPGTRLTVL.

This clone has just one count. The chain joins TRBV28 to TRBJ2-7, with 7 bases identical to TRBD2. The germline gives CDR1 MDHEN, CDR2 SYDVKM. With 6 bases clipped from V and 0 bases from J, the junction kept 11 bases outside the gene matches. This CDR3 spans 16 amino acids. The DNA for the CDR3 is TGTGCCAGCAGCGCATTGGTCGGGGGGTCCTCCTACGAGCAGTACTTC. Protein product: CASSALVGGSSYEQYF. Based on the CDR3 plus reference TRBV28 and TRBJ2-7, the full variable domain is DVKVTQSSRYLVKRTGEKVFLECVQDMDHENMFWYRQDPGLGLRLIYFSYDVKMKEKGDIPEGYSVSREKKERFSLILESASTNQTSMYLCASSALVGGSSYEQYFGPGTRLTVT.

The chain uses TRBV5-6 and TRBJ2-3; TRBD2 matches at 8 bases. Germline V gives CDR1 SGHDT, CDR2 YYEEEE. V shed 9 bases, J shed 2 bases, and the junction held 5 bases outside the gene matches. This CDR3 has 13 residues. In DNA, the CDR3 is TGTGCCATAGCGGGATTTCTCACAGATACGCAGTATTTT. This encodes CAIAGFLTDTQYF.

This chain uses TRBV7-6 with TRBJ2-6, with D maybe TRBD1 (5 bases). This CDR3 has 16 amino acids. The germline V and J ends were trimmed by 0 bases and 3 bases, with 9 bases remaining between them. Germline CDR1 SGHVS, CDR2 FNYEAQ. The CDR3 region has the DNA TGTGCCAGCAGCTTAGCGGGGCCGGGTGGGGCCAACGTCCTGACTTTC. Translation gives CASSLAGPGGANVLTF.